Listed below are T cell receptor beta chains from one sample, sequenced in a study of cytomegalovirus exposure and HLA in healthy donors. Measured with immunoSEQ multiplex PCR; TCRdb has only the in-frame clones, and not every one. The table has 260,000 or so clones, approximately 87% seen once; the top ten hold roughly 0.93%. Sequencing was performed on PBMCs. The origin of the receptors is a woman aged 18-29 years in good health and CMV-seronegative. CDR3s leave out the opening cysteine and the closing phenylalanine or tryptophan. Clone size is stated in some rows and not others, as once, few, many or a class when expanded.

clone size: few
V gene: TRBV18
J gene: TRBJ1-5
CDR3 protein: ASSGRDWPDQPQH

clone size: .
V gene: TRBV9
J gene: TRBJ1-2
CDR3 protein: ASSADVARVGYGYT

clone size: .
V gene: TRBV5-1
J gene: TRBJ2-5
CDR3 protein: ASSLGTAKETQY

clone size: .
V gene: TRBV7-8
J gene: TRBJ1-5
CDR3 protein: ASSRYNTWTGLSNQPQH

clone size: .
V gene: TRBV7-2
J gene: TRBJ1-1
CDR3 protein: ASSLGSTEAF

clone size: .
V gene: TRBV4-1
J gene: TRBJ2-5
CDR3 protein: ASSQERGGLGFGETQY

clone size: .
V gene: TRBV7-2
J gene: TRBJ2-1
CDR3 protein: ASSWTDGSYNEQF

clone size: .
V gene: TRBV28
J gene: TRBJ2-7
CDR3 protein: ASSLNRVPEPYEQY

clone size: .
V gene: TRBV28
J gene: TRBJ2-7
CDR3 protein: ASTSTGASPYEQY

clone size: .
V gene: TRBV6-5
J gene: TRBJ1-1
CDR3 protein: ASTAGGALNTEAF

clone size: .
V gene: TRBV18
J gene: TRBJ2-2
CDR3 protein: ASSPRGLAGAQHPSGELF

clone size: .
V gene: TRBV19
J gene: TRBJ2-7
CDR3 protein: ASSMFPGSYEQY

clone size: .
V gene: TRBV6-1
J gene: TRBJ2-5
CDR3 protein: ASSAGQAHQETQY

clone size: .
V gene: TRBV27
J gene: TRBJ2-7
CDR3 protein: ASSLQGDYEQY

clone size: .
V gene: TRBV19
J gene: TRBJ2-1
CDR3 protein: ASSTFGIYNEQF

clone size: few
V gene: TRBV18
J gene: TRBJ1-2
CDR3 protein: ASSPDLLPGYGYT

clone size: .
V gene: TRBV6-5
J gene: TRBJ1-5
CDR3 protein: ASKPDNSNQPQH

clone size: .
V gene: TRBV30
J gene: TRBJ2-7
CDR3 protein: AWSSGGLSYEQY

clone size: .
V gene: TRBV7-2
J gene: TRBJ2-2
CDR3 protein: ASSTRGSGRARTGELF

clone size: .
V gene: TRBV2
J gene: TRBJ1-3
CDR3 protein: ASRGKDRVENTIY

clone size: .
V gene: TRBV11-3
J gene: TRBJ2-7
CDR3 protein: ASSLSIGESYEQY

clone size: .
V gene: TRBV9
J gene: TRBJ2-1
CDR3 protein: ASSPGRALNEQF

clone size: .
V gene: TRBV4-1
J gene: TRBJ2-5
CDR3 protein: ASSQDGLAGGGGTQY

clone size: .
V gene: TRBV28
J gene: TRBJ2-3
CDR3 protein: ASANPVTDTQY

clone size: .
V gene: TRBV9
J gene: TRBJ2-7
CDR3 protein: ASSVRTGSYEQY

clone size: .
V gene: TRBV25-1
J gene: TRBJ2-1
CDR3 protein: ASSELGAYNEQF

clone size: .
V gene: TRBV29-1
J gene: TRBJ2-1
CDR3 protein: SVPNPSGSANEQF

clone size: .
V gene: TRBV2
J gene: TRBJ1-2
CDR3 protein: ASSGRDFRAFGYT

clone size: few
V gene: TRBV4-3
J gene: TRBJ1-2
CDR3 protein: ASSQDGGVRANYGYT

clone size: .
V gene: TRBV29-1
J gene: TRBJ2-1
CDR3 protein: SVEALQGAMINEQF

clone size: .
V gene: TRBV6-5
J gene: TRBJ1-2
CDR3 protein: ASSPQSGREVGYT

clone size: .
V gene: TRBV5-4
J gene: TRBJ2-3
CDR3 protein: ASSLNLASRSPDTQY

clone size: .
V gene: TRBV28
J gene: TRBJ2-3
CDR3 protein: ASSSRREFSDTQY

clone size: .
V gene: TRBV4-1
J gene: TRBJ1-2
CDR3 protein: ASSPQGNAPNYGYT

clone size: .
V gene: TRBV4-3
J gene: TRBJ2-7
CDR3 protein: ASSQGLAYEQY

clone size: .
V gene: TRBV6-6
J gene: TRBJ2-3
CDR3 protein: ASHGGTSEGGDTQY

clone size: .
V gene: TRBV6-5
J gene: TRBJ1-1
CDR3 protein: AAGGYTEAF

clone size: .
V gene: TRBV29-1
J gene: TRBJ2-1
CDR3 protein: SVELGFTPGQGASGEQF

clone size: .
V gene: TRBV6-8
J gene: TRBJ1-4
CDR3 protein: AITPTSGNEKLF